The T cell receptor (beta chain) under discussion was sequenced for a study of T cell responses to AZD1222 COVID-19 vaccine (dated by TCRdb to the early 2020s). Background on the whole study: A total of approximately 230 trial participants underwent TCR sequencing, of whom 200 to 220 received two doses of AZD1222 and 26 received two doses of the MenACWY control vaccine. Trial participants were enrolled into age subgroups of 18-55, 56-69 and 70-plus years, which contained around 150, 29 and 61 TCR-sequenced participants, respectively.

The research as a whole found: Reportedly, almost half of the unique spike-specific TCRs recognized epitopes lying outside the regions that are mutated in the B.1.351 and B.1.1.7 variants. Because no day 14 peak-response samples were available, the repertoires could be characterized only after the peak T cell response. A significant rise in spike-specific TCR breadth and depth was observed after two AZD1222 doses relative to day 0 and relative to MenACWY recipients. The 56-69-year group was small, and its depth increase did not reach significance, likely because of low power. Vaccine-associated CD4 TCRs spanned the whole spike protein, with dominant responses in regions 160-218 and 743-854. Only five to seven AZD1222 recipients were SARS-CoV-2 seropositive at baseline, limiting conclusions about previously exposed vaccinees. Participants were mostly white British and included more females than males, and it was suggested by the authors that clonal diversity may have been underestimated.

CDR1 and CDR2 are read off the germline V gene as KGHDR and SFDVKD. V gives up 4 bases and J gives up 1 base, and the segment between their germline ends measures 9 bases. Its CDR3 holds 14 amino acids, cysteine through phenylalanine. Left in the record is the CDR3 DNA by itself, 42 bases read in frame from the first base. The CDR3 regions of human TCRbeta chains were analyzed by immunosequencing. Per the original workflow: TCRs in the repertoires were compared against a reference library of SARS-CoV-2-specific TCRs that had been generated with the MIRA antigen-specificity platform. Breadth meant the fraction of unique TCRs that were SARS-CoV-2-associated, whereas depth meant the fraction of total T cells that were SARS-CoV-2-associated. Each spike-specific TCR was assigned to its reactive spike region and to a CD4 or CD8 class using the MIRA data. Log10-transformed breadth and depth values were compared by one-way ANOVA with Sidak's multiple comparisons tests. TCRdb carries this immuneACCESS record with in-frame sequences only. Its versions omit some clonotypes, under half of them owing to an unresolved V gene in the studies checked, with the rest unexplained. V, J and clone size were drawn from that table, and D and trimming were deduced from the DNA. This sample holds roughly 46,000 clones; approximately 89% were observed only once. The ten top clones hold 25% of the sample.

As regards this clone: This receptor's antigen is unknown. Base qualities are missing; no much larger clone stands one base away.

The time point label of this sample denotes: about 28 days (+/-7) after the second vaccine dose. AZD1222 recipients given second doses at about 4 weeks or at about 12 weeks were pooled, since spike-specific TCR depth and breadth were not found to differ between the two schedules. The vaccinee samples were drawn from two UK trials, COV001 and COV002, one of which was a single-blind randomized controlled phase 2/3 trial testing AZD1222 (ChAdOx1 nCoV-19) in healthy adults. For TCRbeta chain sequencing, PBMC samples were collected from trial participants at day 0 and at day 28 after the second dose. The chain employs TRBV24-1 and TRBJ1-1; there is no confident call for the D gene. This TCR came from an adult who received the AZD1222 COVID-19 vaccine. The sample consisted of peripheral blood, taken 28 days after the second AZD1222 dose. The CDR3 region has the sequence CATSERTGNTEAFF. The bases read TGTGCCACCAGTGAACGGACGGGGAACACTGAAGCTTTCTTT.